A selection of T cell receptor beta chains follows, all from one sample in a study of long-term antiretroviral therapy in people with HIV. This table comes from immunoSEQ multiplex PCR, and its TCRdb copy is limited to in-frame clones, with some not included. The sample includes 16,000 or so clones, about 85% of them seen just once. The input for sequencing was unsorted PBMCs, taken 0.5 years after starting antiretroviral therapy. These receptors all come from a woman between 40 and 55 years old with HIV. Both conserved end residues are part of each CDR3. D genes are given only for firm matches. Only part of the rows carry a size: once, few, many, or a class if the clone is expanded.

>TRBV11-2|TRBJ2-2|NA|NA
CASSSGGYTGELFF
TGTGCCAGCAGCTCCGGGGGCTACACCGGGGAGCTGTTTTTT
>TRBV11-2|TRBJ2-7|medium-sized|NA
CASSLALAYEQYF
TGTGCCAGCAGCTTAGCCTTGGCTTACGAGCAGTACTTC
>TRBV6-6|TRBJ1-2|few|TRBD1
CASRDEGARSYGYTF
TGTGCCAGCAGGGACGAGGGGGCGCGCTCCTATGGCTACACCTTC
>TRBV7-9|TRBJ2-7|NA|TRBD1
CASSQGTATYEQYF
TGTGCCAGCAGCCAAGGGACAGCTACCTACGAGCAGTACTTC
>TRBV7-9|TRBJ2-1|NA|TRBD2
CASSLVGTRVVEQFF
TGTGCCAGCAGCTTAGTCGGGACTAGAGTAGTTGAGCAGTTCTTC
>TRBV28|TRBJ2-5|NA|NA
CASIGLTGTQYF
TGTGCCAGCATTGGCCTCACCGGGACCCAGTACTTC
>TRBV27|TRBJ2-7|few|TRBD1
CASSQEGTEIYEQYF
TGTGCCAGCAGTCAAGAGGGGACAGAGATCTACGAGCAGTACTTC
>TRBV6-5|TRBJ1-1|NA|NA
CATRSVAKREAFF
TGTGCCACCCGGTCGGTCGCAAAGAGGGAAGCTTTCTTT
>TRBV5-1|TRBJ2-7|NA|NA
CASSLPGAYEQYF
TGCGCCAGCAGCTTACCAGGGGCCTACGAGCAGTACTTC
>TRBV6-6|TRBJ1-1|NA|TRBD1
CASSPQGAGTEAFF
TGTGCCAGCAGTCCACAGGGGGCAGGCACTGAAGCTTTCTTT
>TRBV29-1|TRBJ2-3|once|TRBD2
CSAGLAGGTDTQYF
TGCAGCGCCGGACTAGCGGGAGGGACAGATACGCAGTATTTT
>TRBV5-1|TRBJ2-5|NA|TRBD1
CASSSGQGAGVETQYF
TGCGCCAGCAGCTCAGGACAGGGGGCGGGAGTGGAGACCCAGTACTTC
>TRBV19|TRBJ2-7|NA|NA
CASSIDRYEQYF
TGTGCCAGTAGTATAGATCGGTACGAGCAGTACTTC
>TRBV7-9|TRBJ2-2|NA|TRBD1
CASSLRQGRPNTGELFF
TGTGCCAGCAGCCTAAGACAGGGTAGGCCGAACACCGGGGAGCTGTTTTTT
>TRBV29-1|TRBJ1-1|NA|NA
CSGRQGGDTEAFF
TGCAGCGGGCGCCAGGGTGGGGACACTGAAGCTTTCTTT
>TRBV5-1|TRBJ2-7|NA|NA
CASSLRAGSGEQYF
TGCGCCAGCAGCTTGAGGGCAGGGTCAGGGGAGCAGTACTTC
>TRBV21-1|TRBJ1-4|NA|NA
CASSTGHPRGKLFF
TGTGCCAGCAGTACCGGACACCCGAGGGGAAAACTGTTTTTT
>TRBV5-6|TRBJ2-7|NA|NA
CASSSGETEYEQYF
TGTGCCAGCAGCTCCGGGGAAACGGAGTACGAGCAGTACTTC
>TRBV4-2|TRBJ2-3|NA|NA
CASSQVVGPDTQYF
TGTGCCAGCAGCCAAGTCGTAGGTCCAGATACGCAGTATTTT
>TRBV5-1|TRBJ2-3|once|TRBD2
CASRSGGQSTDTQYF
TGCGCCAGCAGGTCGGGGGGGCAGAGCACAGATACGCAGTATTTT
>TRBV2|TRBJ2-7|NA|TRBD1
CASRDRGVYEQYF
TGTGCCAGCAGGGACAGGGGAGTCTACGAGCAGTACTTC
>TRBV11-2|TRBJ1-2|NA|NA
CASSKTEVWVGYTF
TGTGCCAGCAGCAAGACCGAGGTCTGGGTCGGCTACACCTTC
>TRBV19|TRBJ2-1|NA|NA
CASALSSYNEQFF
TGTGCCAGTGCCCTGAGCTCCTACAATGAGCAGTTCTTC
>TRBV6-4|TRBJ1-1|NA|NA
CASSGEDNTEAFF
TGTGCCAGCAGTGGGGAGGATAACACTGAAGCTTTCTTT
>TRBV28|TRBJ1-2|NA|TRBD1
CASSSLQGAGGYTF
TGTGCCAGCAGTTCCCTACAGGGGGCGGGTGGCTACACCTTC
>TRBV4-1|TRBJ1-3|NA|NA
CASSQDSYSGNTIYF
TGCGCCAGCAGCCAGGACAGCTACTCTGGAAACACCATATATTTT
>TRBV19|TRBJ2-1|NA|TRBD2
CASSIAGGVNYYNEQFF
TGTGCCAGTAGTATAGCGGGAGGGGTAAATTACTACAATGAGCAGTTCTTC